The 25 T cell receptor delta chains given below trace back to one sample, sequenced in a study of gamma-delta chains in newborns, infants, children. TCRdb reanalysed the reads via CATT. The sample includes approximately 11,000 delta-chain clones, about 9.4% seen only once; the top ten take roughly 10%. The sequencing sample was made of blood. The receptors shown here come from a child who was a newborn, infant or young child, either healthy, febrile or measles-vaccinated (not recorded which).

This chain uses TRDV2 with TRDJ1; 11 bases fit TRDD3. The CDR3 is 17 residues long. Trimming took 3 bases from V and 3 from J; bases not matched to a gene: 11. Germline V gene sequence: CDR1 GEAIGNYY, CDR2 EKD. The CDR3 spells CACDPVLGDRGADKLIF. CDR3 nucleotide sequence: TGTGCCTGTGACCCTGTACTGGGGGATAGAGGGGCCGATAAACTCATCTTT.

A word on this clone: At one of its ends the junction is not consistent with the germline gene, which may arise from a read error. The chain uses TRDV2 and TRDJ1; 13 bases agree with TRDD3. CDR1 is GEAIGNYY, CDR2 EKD, per germline. This CDR3 comprises 17 residues. The CDR3 coding sequence is TGTGCCTATGACACCGTAACTGGGGGATACGCCGCCGATAAACTCATCTTT. It translates to CAYDTVTGGYAADKLIF.

With regard to this clone: The protein TCRdb gives is from a much larger clone and does not agree with this DNA's translation at residue 15, likely a read error; the protein shown here comes from the DNA. In DNA form, the CDR3 reads TGTGCCTGTGACTCCTTGGGGGATACGAATTCTATCCCCGATACACTCATCTTT. Amino acid sequence: CACDSLGDTNSIPDTLIF. The V and J genes are TRDV2 and TRDJ1; 11 bases are a match to TRDD3. Germline V lookup: CDR1 GEAIGNYY, CDR2 EKD. This CDR3 region has 18 residues.

The V call is TRDV2, the J call TRDJ1; D may be TRDD3 (6 bases). Germline V CDR1 and CDR2: GEAIGNYY, EKD. Trimming removed 2 bases at V and 5 bases at J, with 14 bases between. The CDR3 is 14 amino acids. DNA of the CDR3: TGTGCCTGTGACAGACTGGGCCAACCAGATAAACTCATCTTT. It yields the protein CACDRLGQPDKLIF.

The rearrangement links TRDV2 to TRDJ1; 7 bases agree with TRDD3. This CDR3 has 18 amino acids. After removal of 3 bases from V and 0 bases from J, the junction contained 15 bases not matched to a gene. Per germline, CDR1 GEAIGNYY and CDR2 EKD. The CDR3 is CACDPLLSVLGYTDKLIF. DNA for the CDR3: TGTGCCTGTGACCCCCTTCTCTCCGTACTGGGGTACACCGATAAACTCATCTTT.

This clone has a handful of counts. The chain couples TRDV2 to TRDJ1; 10 bases agree with TRDD3. The junction had 12 bases not matched to a gene; V was cut back by 2 bases and J by 4 bases. Germline V gene data show CDR1 as GEAIGNYY and CDR2 as EKD. The CDR3 is 17 residues long. For the CDR3, the DNA is TGTGCCTGTGACAGACTCGGTACTGGGGGATCCAGCGATAAACTCATCTTT. Protein: CACDRLGTGGSSDKLIF.

This clone came up a few times. Since a much larger clone is just one base distant, this may be a read error. This chain links TRDV2 with TRDJ1; 10 nucleotides match TRDD3. The CDR3 runs 17 residues. The ends lost 3 bases at V and 0 bases at J; junction bases unmatched: 9. CDR1 is GEAIGNYY and CDR2 is EKD in the germline V gene. In DNA, the CDR3 is TGTGCCTGTGACTCCTTACTGGGGGATGCGTACACCGATAAACTCATCTTT. Its translation: CACDSLLGDAYTDKLIF.

Worth noting for this clone: Germline is not matched at one junction end, which may reflect a read error. The chain carries TRDV2 and TRDJ1, with a possible D match to TRDD3 (6 bases). Germline assignment: CDR1 GEAIGNYY and CDR2 EKD. The CDR3 covers 18 residues. CDR3 amino acids: CACDEIRWGSLYTDKPIF. CDR3 DNA: TGTGCCTGTGACGAGATCAGGTGGGGGTCCCTGTACACCGATAAACCCATCTTT.

Note on this clone: Relative to the germline gene, one junction end is altered; a read error may explain this. The gene calls are TRDV2 and TRDJ3; maybe TRDD3 (6 bases). The CDR3 is 18 amino acids. Germline CDR1 is GEAIGNYY and CDR2 is EKD. CDR3 DNA sequence: TGTGCCTGTGACACCGGGGGGGCGAGCTCCTGGGGCACCCGACAGATGTTTTTC. Its protein is CACDTGGASSWGTRQMFF.

By its share, this clone is medium-sized (0.01 to 0.1%). The CDR3 reads CALGELVPHWGIRPSSWDTRQMFF. CDR3 in DNA: TGTGCTCTTGGGGAACTTGTACCTCACTGGGGGATACGCCCGAGCTCCTGGGACACCCGACAGATGTTTTTC. The chain recombines TRDV1 with TRDJ3, with 13 bases fitting TRDD3. CDR1 is TSWWSYY, CDR2 QGS, per germline. J gave up 0 bases and V 0 bases, and 14 bases lay outside the gene matches. The CDR3 loop spans 24 amino acids.

This clone occurred a few times. This clone may be a read error of a much larger clone one base away. The sample holds other DNA sequences that translate to the same CDR3. The chain combines TRDV2 with TRDJ3, with 10 nucleotides matching TRDD3. V was pared by 2 bases and J by 0 bases, with 3 bases of the junction left unmatched. The CDR3 extends over 18 amino acids. Germline CDR1 and CDR2: GEAIGNYY and EKD. CDR3 in amino acids: CACDILGDSSWDTRQMFF. The CDR3 DNA follows: TGTGCCTGTGACATACTGGGGGATTCCTCCTGGGACACCCGACAGATGTTTTTC.

This clone was seen a handful of times. The chain links TRDV2 to TRDJ1; 8 bases are a match to TRDD3. Trimming cost V 0 bases and J 0 bases; bases outside gene matches: 17. This CDR3 is 20 amino acids long. Germline assignment: CDR1 GEAIGNYY and CDR2 EKD. The chain's CDR3 is CACDTVGRTGGLTYTDKLIF. CDR3 DNA: TGTGCCTGTGACACCGTGGGGCGTACTGGGGGCCTAACTTACACCGATAAACTCATCTTT.

The chain is built from TRDV2 and TRDJ2; 10 bases line up with TRDD3. Germline V gene lookup returns CDR1 GEAIGNYY and CDR2 EKD. This CDR3 is 16 amino acids long. The V segment lost 2 bases and the J segment 1 base; nucleotides outside the gene matches: 3. The CDR3 loop is CACDILGDFLTAQLFF. The CDR3 nucleotides are TGTGCCTGTGACATACTGGGGGATTTTTTGACAGCACAACTCTTCTTT.

This clone was recorded a few times. V and J are TRDV2 and TRDJ1, with 8 positions matching TRDD3. Germline-derived CDR1 and CDR2 are GEAIGNYY and EKD. This CDR3 region has 18 residues. V trimming: 4 bases; J trimming: 0 bases; junction bases outside the gene matches: 15. In nucleotides, the CDR3 is TGTGCCTGTGATCCACTGGGGGCTACTCCTCCTTACACCGATAAACTCATCTTT. It specifies CACDPLGATPPYTDKLIF.

This clone was observed a few times. The junction does not match germline at one end; this may be a read error. The chain has TRDV2 and TRDJ3; tentatively, D is TRDD3 (5 bases). The CDR3 is 19 amino acids. CDR1 and CDR2 from the germline V gene are GEAIGNYY and EKD. The CDR3 nucleotides read TGTGCCTGTGACACCGCCGGGGGTAGAAGCTCCTGGGACACCCGACAGATATTTTTC. This encodes CACDTAGGRSSWDTRQIFF.

The chain joins TRDV2 to TRDJ1; 13 bases fit TRDD3. The germline V gene encodes CDR1 GEAIGNYY and CDR2 EKD. The V and J ends lost 6 bases and 0 bases, in that order; junction bases with no gene match: 9. The CDR3 loop spans 17 amino acids. CDR3 sequence reads: CACKILGDTEYTDKLIF. In DNA, the CDR3 is TGTGCCTGTAAAATACTGGGGGATACGGAGTACACCGATAAACTCATCTTT.

This clone was counted only a few times. A read error may be the cause here, since a much bigger clone is one base away. Other DNA sequences of this sample code for an identical CDR3. The chain is built from TRDV2 and TRDJ3, with TRDD3 matching over 8 bases. The CDR3 loop spans 20 amino acids. CDR1 is GEAIGNYY, CDR2 EKD, per germline. CDR3 in amino acids: CACDTATGGPPSCDTRQMFF. CDR3 bases: TGTGCCTGTGACACCGCTACTGGGGGCCCCCCCTCCTGTGACACCCGACAGATGTTTTTC.

In this sample, this clone turned up a few times. This sequence may be a read error, since a much larger clone differs from it by one base. Other nucleotide sequences from this sample produce the same CDR3. This sequence joins TRDV2 and TRDJ3, with a weak D call TRDD3 (6 bases). The CDR3 has 20 residues. Germline V gene data show CDR1 as GEAIGNYY and CDR2 as EKD. CDR3 loop: CACDTVRSDTPACDTRQMFF. DNA for the CDR3: TGTGCCTGTGACACCGTACGGTCTGATACGCCGGCCTGTGACACCCGACAGATGTTTTTC.

The chain is built from TRDV2 and TRDJ3; 8 bases match TRDD3. V dropped 3 bases and J dropped 0; count of bases not matched to a gene: 9. The CDR3 length is 19 residues. Germline V gives CDR1 GEAIGNYY, CDR2 EKD. The CDR3 here is CACDPLGGPRSWDTRQMFF. The DNA of the CDR3 is TGTGCCTGTGACCCACTGGGGGGCCCCCGCTCCTGGGACACCCGACAGATGTTTTTC.

Notes on this clone: A read error is the likely source, as a far larger clone sits one nucleotide away. The same CDR3 also results from other DNA sequences found in this sample. The chain joins TRDV2 to TRDJ3; TRDD3 matches 13 bases. The CDR3 has 20 amino acids. CDR1 and CDR2 (germline): GEAIGNYY, EKD. CDR3 sequence reads: CACDTATGGYESWDTRQMFF. CDR3 nucleotide sequence: TGTGCCTGTGACACCGCCACTGGGGGATACGAGTCCTGGGACACCAGACAGATGTTTTTC.

As regards this clone: A much larger clone is a single base away; this may be a read error. The chain uses TRDV2 and TRDJ1; the match to TRDD3 covers 10 bases. The CDR3 is 23 residues long. The germline V gene encodes CDR1 GEAIGNYY and CDR2 EKD. The CDR3 nucleotides are TGTGCCTGTGACACCGTCTTTCCGGGGGATACGCGGGATCCCCGTCGGTACACCGATAAACGCATCTTT. Translated: CACDTVFPGDTRDPRRYTDKRIF.

A few counts support this clone. The CDR3, as DNA: TGTGCCTGTGACATACTGGGGGACCTCAAGACCTGGGACACCCGACAGATGTTTTTC. Protein: CACDILGDLKTWDTRQMFF. The gene calls are TRDV2 and TRDJ3, with TRDD3 identical over 9 bases. Germline CDR1 and CDR2: GEAIGNYY and EKD. The CDR3 covers 19 residues. Trimming cost V 2 bases and J 2 bases; bases outside gene matches: 9.

There are a few counts of this clone. This likely stems from a read error, as it lies one base from a far larger clone. Additional DNA sequences in this sample encode the identical CDR3. The V and J genes are TRDV2 and TRDJ1, with 9 bases matching TRDD3. Looked up from germline, CDR1 is GEAIGNYY and CDR2 is EKD. CDR3 length equals 15 residues. The CDR3 region has the DNA TGTGCCTGTGATTCGTTGGGGGATAACACCGATAAACTCATCTTC. Its protein product is CACDSLGDNTDKLIF.

A note on this clone: A far larger clone is one base from this, pointing to a likely read error. Additional DNA sequences in this sample encode the identical CDR3. The chain carries TRDV2 and TRDJ3, with TRDD3 identical over 9 bases. The CDR3 has 17 residues. Per the germline V gene, CDR1 is GEAIGNYY and CDR2 is EKD. V shed 2 bases, J shed 2 bases, and the junction held 3 bases outside the gene matches. CDR3 loop: CACDSTGGPWDTRQMFF. CDR3 sequence (DNA): TGTGCCTGTGACAGTACTGGGGGACCCTGGGACACCCGACAGATGTTTTTC.

Note on this clone: This may be a read error, as it is one base from a much larger clone. CDR3 coding DNA: TGTGCCTGTGACACCCTCCCCCGTCGGGACACCGATAAACTCATCTTT. Translated, it gives CACDTLPRRDTDKLIF. The chain combines TRDV2 with TRDJ1; D gene ambiguous. The CDR3 extends over 16 amino acids. Trimming stripped 0 bases from V and 0 bases from J, with 13 bases between. The germline gives CDR1 GEAIGNYY, CDR2 EKD.